The T cell receptor beta chain described here comes from a study of patients and donors after allogeneic stem cell transplantation. TCRdb re-called the RT-PCR reads through MiXCR, storing one row per CDR3 protein. This sample carries some 40,000 distinct CDR3 sequences, about 30% of them seen once, and the ten largest clones take about three quarters. This CDR3 has 13 amino acids. J lost 2 bases, V lost 10 bases, and 8 bases had no gene match. The germline gives CDR1 ENHRY, CDR2 SYGVKD. The sequence was collected from a human donor who was either an allogeneic HSCT recipient or a stem cell or donor lymphocyte infusion donor (not recorded which). It is not recorded whose cells these are; they may come from a transplant donor. The chain recombines TRBV10-3 with TRBJ2-7; 7 bases are shared with TRBD1. Material for sequencing was blood, either unsorted or a sorted T cell fraction (not recorded which). The CDR3 nucleotides are TGTGCCACCTTAGGACAGGCTACCTACGAGCAGTACTTC. It codes for CATLGQATYEQYF.